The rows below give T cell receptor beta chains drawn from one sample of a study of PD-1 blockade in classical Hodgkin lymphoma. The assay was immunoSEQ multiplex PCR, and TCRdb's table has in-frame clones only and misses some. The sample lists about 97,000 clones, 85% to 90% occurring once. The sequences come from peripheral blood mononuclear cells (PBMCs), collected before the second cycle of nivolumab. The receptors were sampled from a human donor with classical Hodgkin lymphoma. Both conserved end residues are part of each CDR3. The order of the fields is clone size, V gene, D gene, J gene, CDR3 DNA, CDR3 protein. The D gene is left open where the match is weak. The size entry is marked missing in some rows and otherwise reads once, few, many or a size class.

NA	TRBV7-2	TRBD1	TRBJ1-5	TGTGCCAGCAGCCAGACAGGGGGGAATCAGCCCCAGCATTTT	CASSQTGGNQPQHF
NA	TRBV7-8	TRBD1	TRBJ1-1	TGTGCCAGCAGCTTAGGGGGACAGTACACTGAAGCTTTCTTT	CASSLGGQYTEAFF
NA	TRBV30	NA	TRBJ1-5	TGTGCCTGGGGGGGGACGGCTAGCAATCAGCCCCAGCATTTT	CAWGGTASNQPQHF
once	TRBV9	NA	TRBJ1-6	TGTGCCAGCAGCCAAGGTCGGAGGGTCCATCTGAATTCACCCCTCCACTTT	CASSQGRRVHLNSPLHF
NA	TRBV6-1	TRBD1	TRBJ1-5	TGTGCCAGCAGTGAGGGACAGAAAGGGGGAAATCAGCCCCAGCATTTT	CASSEGQKGGNQPQHF
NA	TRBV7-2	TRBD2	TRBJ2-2	TGTGCCAGCAGCCCCGCTAGCGGGGGGTACGGCGGGGAGCTGTTTTTT	CASSPASGGYGGELFF
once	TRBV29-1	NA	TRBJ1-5	TGCAGCGCCTTGGTCCCTGCAGGCAGCAATCAGCCCCAGCATTTT	CSALVPAGSNQPQHF
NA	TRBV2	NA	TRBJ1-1	TGTGCCAGCAGTGAAGCGAGGCAGGGGTTCGCTGAAGCTTTCTTT	CASSEARQGFAEAFF
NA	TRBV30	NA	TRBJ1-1	TGTGCCTGGAGTGATCCCATTTGGTCCCGACACAGGAACACTGAAGCTTTCTTT	CAWSDPIWSRHRNTEAFF
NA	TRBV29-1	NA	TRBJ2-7	TGCAGCGTTGTTGGTAGGAGCTCCTACGAGCAGTACTTC	CSVVGRSSYEQYF
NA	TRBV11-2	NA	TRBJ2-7	TGTGCCAGCAGGGACGGGACAAGATCCTACGAGCAGTACTTC	CASRDGTRSYEQYF
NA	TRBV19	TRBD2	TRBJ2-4	TGTGCCAGTAGTATAGGACTAGCGGTTGAAGCCAAAAACATTCAGTACTTC	CASSIGLAVEAKNIQYF
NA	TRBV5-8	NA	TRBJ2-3	TGTGCCAGCAGCTACCACCTCAGGAGCTTTAAAGTAGAAGATACGCAGTATTTT	CASSYHLRSFKVEDTQYF
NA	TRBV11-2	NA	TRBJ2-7	TGTGCCAGCAGCGGTAGCTACGAGCAGTACTTC	CASSGSYEQYF
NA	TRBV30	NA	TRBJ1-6	TGTGCCTGGAGTAGGGGTGAGGGACTCTATAATTCACCCCTCCACTTT	CAWSRGEGLYNSPLHF
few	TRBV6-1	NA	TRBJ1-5	TGTGCCAGCAGTGAATACCGAGAGGGCAATCAGCCCCAGCATTTT	CASSEYREGNQPQHF